Listed below are T cell receptor beta chains from one sample, sequenced in a study of shared clonotypes between healthy human individuals. Assay used: immunoSEQ multiplex PCR; TCRdb lists only in-frame clones, some missing. The table includes hundreds of thousands of clones, roughly 98% detected once. The sample taken for sequencing was naive CD8+ T cells sorted from blood. Source of these receptors: a young man in good health. Each CDR3 is given with its conserved first and last residue. Each record gives: D gene, clone size, J gene, V gene, CDR3 protein, CDR3 DNA. D genes are given only for firm matches. Size values are once, few and many counts, or a class for expanded clones, and some rows have none.

>-|-|TRBJ2-2|TRBV27
CASTNSGELFF
TGTGCCAGCACGAACTCCGGGGAGCTGTTTTTT
>-|-|TRBJ2-2|TRBV7-9
CASSLLTNTGELFF
TGTGCCAGCAGCTTGCTAACGAACACCGGGGAGCTGTTTTTT
>TRBD1|-|TRBJ1-1|TRBV5-5
CASSTRDRGQFDTEAFF
TGTGCCAGCAGCACACGGGACAGGGGGCAGTTTGACACTGAAGCTTTCTTT
>-|-|TRBJ1-3|TRBV15
CATSASGGALNSGNTIYF
TGTGCCACCAGCGCATCCGGGGGGGCCCTGAATTCTGGAAACACCATATATTTT
>TRBD1|-|TRBJ1-5|TRBV27
CARPSGQGPISNQPQHF
TGTGCCAGACCTTCAGGACAGGGTCCTATTAGCAATCAGCCCCAGCATTTT
>-|-|TRBJ1-4|TRBV2
CASSHAPGTNEKLFF
TGTGCCAGCAGTCATGCCCCCGGGACTAATGAAAAACTGTTTTTT
>-|-|TRBJ2-7|TRBV4-3
CASSQDLAVMTSYEQYF
TGCGCCAGCAGCCAAGATCTAGCAGTAATGACTTCCTACGAGCAGTACTTC
>-|-|TRBJ2-2|TRBV6-1
CASSDWSGELFF
TGTGCCAGCAGTGATTGGAGCGGGGAGCTGTTTTTT
>TRBD2|-|TRBJ2-1|TRBV5-6
CASSPRGAGGIYEQFF
TGTGCCAGCAGCCCCCGAGGAGCGGGAGGAATCTATGAGCAGTTCTTC
>-|-|TRBJ2-1|TRBV7-8
CASSLAPEQFF
TGTGCCAGCAGCTTAGCACCCGAGCAGTTCTTC
>-|-|TRBJ2-7|TRBV15
CATSTTGSYEQYF
TGTGCCACCAGTACGACCGGAAGCTACGAGCAGTACTTC
>-|-|TRBJ1-1|TRBV29-1
CSVVDTPAEAFF
TGCAGCGTTGTGGACACGCCGGCTGAAGCTTTCTTT
>TRBD2|-|TRBJ2-5|TRBV13
CASSLLASGQETQYF
TGTGCCAGCAGCCTACTCGCTAGCGGACAAGAGACCCAGTACTTC
>-|-|TRBJ2-2|TRBV6-5
CASWAVYSGELFF
TGTGCCAGCTGGGCGGTGTATTCCGGGGAGCTGTTTTTT
>-|-|TRBJ2-2|TRBV7-2
CASSFLATTDTGELFF
TGTGCCAGCAGCTTTTTGGCCACCACGGACACCGGGGAGCTGTTTTTT
>-|-|TRBJ2-7|TRBV7-9
CVVPGVNEQYF
TGTGTCGTACCTGGGGTGAACGAGCAGTACTTC
>-|-|TRBJ2-7|TRBV2
CASSPESSYEQYF
TGTGCCAGCAGCCCAGAGAGCTCCTACGAGCAGTACTTC
>TRBD1|-|TRBJ2-7|TRBV7-6
CASRMRQGESSYEQYF
TGTGCCAGCCGCATGCGACAGGGGGAAAGCTCCTACGAGCAGTACTTC
>-|-|TRBJ2-7|TRBV15
CATSRRDSGAYEQYF
TGTGCCACCAGCAGACGGGACTCCGGGGCCTACGAGCAGTACTTC
>TRBD1|-|TRBJ2-1|TRBV5-1
CASSTTQGANLDEQFF
TGCGCCAGCAGCACAACACAGGGGGCCAACTTGGATGAGCAGTTCTTC
>-|-|TRBJ2-1|TRBV18
CASSPDLGSYNEQFF
TGTGCCAGCTCCCCGGACCTAGGGTCCTACAATGAGCAGTTCTTC
>-|-|TRBJ2-7|TRBV4-3
CASSQAPPGTLSYEQYF
TGCGCCAGCAGCCAAGCCCCCCCCGGGACACTCTCCTACGAGCAGTACTTC
>-|-|TRBJ2-3|TRBV6-1
CASSEAWNRVTLPSTDTQYF
TGTGCCAGCAGTGAAGCCTGGAACAGGGTTACTCTGCCTTCCACAGATACGCAGTATTTT
>-|-|TRBJ2-7|TRBV2
CASLQSSYEQYF
TGTGCCAGCCTCCAGAGCTCCTACGAGCAGTACTTC
>TRBD2|-|TRBJ2-1|TRBV18
CASSPPPGSGSYNEQFF
TGTGCCAGCTCACCCCCCCCGGGTAGCGGGAGCTACAATGAGCAGTTCTTC
>-|-|TRBJ2-3|TRBV5-6
CASTGGQITDTQYF
TGTGCCAGCACGGGGGGACAGATCACAGATACGCAGTATTTT
>-|once|TRBJ1-5|TRBV5-6
CASSLGPRDSNQPQHF
TGTGCCAGCAGCTTGGGCCCCAGAGATAGCAATCAGCCCCAGCATTTT
>-|-|TRBJ2-3|TRBV27
CASSPLVRDTQYF
TGTGCCAGCAGCCCTTTAGTCAGAGATACGCAGTATTTT
>-|-|TRBJ2-7|TRBV27
CASSFRGLAYEQYF
TGTGCCAGCAGTTTCAGGGGTTTAGCGTACGAGCAGTACTTC
>TRBD2|-|TRBJ2-2|TRBV11-2
CASSSALGLGLYTGELFF
TGTGCCAGCAGCTCAGCCCTGGGACTAGGTTTATACACCGGGGAGCTGTTTTTT
>TRBD1|-|TRBJ1-1|TRBV7-9
CASSYGTGVTFF
TGTGCCAGCAGCTACGGGACAGGGGTAACTTTCTTT
>-|-|TRBJ2-7|TRBV4-2
CASSQESGVTSYEQYF
TGTGCCAGCAGCCAAGAAAGTGGGGTAACCTCCTACGAGCAGTACTTC
>-|-|TRBJ2-1|TRBV6-1
CASSATGYNEQFF
TGTGCCAGCAGTGCCACAGGGTACAATGAGCAGTTCTTC
>-|-|TRBJ2-4|TRBV9
CASREGSLGNIQYF
TGTGCCAGCAGAGAAGGCAGCCTCGGAAACATTCAGTACTTC
>-|-|TRBJ2-3|TRBV4-2
CASSQDLGGYTQYF
TGTGCCAGCAGCCAAGATTTAGGAGGGTATACGCAGTATTTT
>TRBD1|-|TRBJ2-2|TRBV11-2
CASSFRSGQGGHTGELFF
TGTGCCAGCAGCTTCCGGTCAGGACAGGGGGGGCACACCGGGGAGCTGTTTTTT
>-|-|TRBJ2-1|TRBV5-4
CASSLAGDNEQFF
TGTGCCAGCAGCTTGGCCGGGGACAATGAGCAGTTCTTC
>-|once|TRBJ2-1|TRBV30
CAWSGTVWEQFF
TGTGCCTGGAGTGGGACAGTTTGGGAGCAGTTCTTC
>-|-|TRBJ2-2|TRBV4-3
CASSQDWSFRTVGSGELFF
TGCGCCAGCAGCCAAGATTGGTCCTTCCGGACAGTGGGATCTGGGGAGCTGTTTTTT
>-|-|TRBJ2-1|TRBV6-1
CASSEAGPHTTTYNEQFF
TGTGCCAGCAGTGAGGCGGGACCTCATACCACTACCTACAATGAGCAGTTCTTC
>-|-|TRBJ2-7|TRBV29-1
CSVVRLGEQYF
TGCAGCGTTGTTAGACTGGGGGAGCAGTACTTC
>TRBD1|-|TRBJ1-3|TRBV7-6
CASSQITGAAGNTIYF
TGTGCCAGCAGCCAAATCACAGGGGCGGCTGGAAACACCATATATTTT
>TRBD2|-|TRBJ2-1|TRBV7-8
CASSSSGRAYNEQFF
TGTGCCAGCAGCTCTAGCGGGAGAGCGTACAATGAGCAGTTCTTC
>-|-|TRBJ2-2|TRBV6-1
CASSDPPGELFF
TGTGCCAGCAGTGACCCCCCCGGGGAGCTGTTTTTT
>TRBD2|-|TRBJ2-5|TRBV27
CASSPVRTSGETQYF
TGTGCCAGCAGTCCGGTTAGGACTAGCGGAGAGACCCAGTACTTC
>TRBD1|-|TRBJ2-7|TRBV19
CASSYTGTGYEQYF
TGTGCCAGTAGTTACACCGGGACAGGGTACGAGCAGTACTTC
>TRBD1|-|TRBJ1-2|TRBV27
CASSPGQGRGYTF
TGTGCCAGCAGTCCAGGACAGGGACGGGGCTACACCTTC
>TRBD2|-|TRBJ2-5|TRBV9
CASSVEGLRETQYF
TGTGCCAGCAGCGTAGAGGGACTACGGGAGACCCAGTACTTC
>-|-|TRBJ2-7|TRBV6-1
CASSEAGRPSSYEQYF
TGTGCCAGCAGTGAAGCTGGCAGGCCTAGCTCCTACGAGCAGTACTTC
>-|-|TRBJ2-3|TRBV29-1
CSHLKESSTDTQYF
TGCAGCCATCTTAAGGAATCTAGCACAGATACGCAGTATTTT
>-|-|TRBJ2-5|TRBV6-5
CASSYSMGGSETQYF
TGTGCCAGCAGTTACTCGATGGGGGGTTCAGAGACCCAGTACTTC
>-|-|TRBJ1-2|TRBV7-9
CASTSGTWDGYTF
TGTGCCAGCACCTCAGGGACGTGGGATGGCTACACCTTC
>-|-|TRBJ2-1|TRBV6-1
CASSVAGWNEQFF
TGTGCCAGCAGTGTTGCGGGGTGGAATGAGCAGTTCTTC
>-|-|TRBJ2-5|TRBV25-1
CASSEQGRRETQYF
TGTGCCAGCAGTGAACAGGGCAGAAGAGAGACCCAGTACTTC
>-|-|TRBJ1-5|TRBV28
CASSLWAQRGQPQHF
TGTGCCAGCAGTTTATGGGCCCAGCGGGGTCAGCCCCAGCATTTT
>TRBD2|-|TRBJ2-1|TRBV11-2
CASSSNSGRFYNEQFF
TGTGCCAGCAGCTCCAATAGCGGGAGATTCTACAATGAGCAGTTCTTC
>-|-|TRBJ2-6|TRBV2
CASTGFGVGANVLTF
TGTGCCAGTACAGGTTTCGGAGTTGGGGCCAACGTCCTGACTTTC